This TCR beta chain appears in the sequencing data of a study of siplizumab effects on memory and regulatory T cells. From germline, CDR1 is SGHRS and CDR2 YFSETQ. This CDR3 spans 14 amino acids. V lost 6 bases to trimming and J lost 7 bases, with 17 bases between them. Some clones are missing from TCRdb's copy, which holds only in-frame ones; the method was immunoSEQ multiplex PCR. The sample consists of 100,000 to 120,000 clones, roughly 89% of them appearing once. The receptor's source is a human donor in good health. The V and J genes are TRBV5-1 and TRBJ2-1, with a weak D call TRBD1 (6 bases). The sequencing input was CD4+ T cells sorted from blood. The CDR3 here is CASNPGTIGNEQFF. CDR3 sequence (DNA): TGCGCCAGCAACCCCGGGACAATAGGAAATGAGCAGTTCTTC.